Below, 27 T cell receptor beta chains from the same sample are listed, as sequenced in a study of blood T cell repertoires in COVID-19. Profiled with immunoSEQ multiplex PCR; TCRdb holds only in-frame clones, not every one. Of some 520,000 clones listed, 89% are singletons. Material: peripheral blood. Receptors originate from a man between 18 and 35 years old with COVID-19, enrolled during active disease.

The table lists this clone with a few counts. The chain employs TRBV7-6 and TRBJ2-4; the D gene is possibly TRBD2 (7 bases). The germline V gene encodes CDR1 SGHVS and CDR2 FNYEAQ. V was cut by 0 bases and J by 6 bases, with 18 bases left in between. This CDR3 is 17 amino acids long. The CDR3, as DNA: TGTGCCAGCAGCTTAGCGCCGGGGGGCGGTGAGGGAAACATTCAGTACTTC. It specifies CASSLAPGGGEGNIQYF. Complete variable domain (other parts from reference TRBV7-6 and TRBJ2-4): GAGVSQSPRYKVTKRGQDVALRCDPISGHVSLYWYRQALGQGPEFLTYFNYEAQQDKSGLPNDRFSAERPEGSISTLTIQRTEQRDSAMYRCASSLAPGGGEGNIQYFGAGTRLSVL.

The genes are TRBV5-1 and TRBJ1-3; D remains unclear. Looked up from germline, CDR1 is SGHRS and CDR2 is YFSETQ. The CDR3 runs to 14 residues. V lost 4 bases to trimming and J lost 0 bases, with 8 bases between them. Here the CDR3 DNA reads TGCGCCAGCAGCCAAAGAGGCTCTGGAAACACCATATATTTT. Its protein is CASSQRGSGNTIYF.

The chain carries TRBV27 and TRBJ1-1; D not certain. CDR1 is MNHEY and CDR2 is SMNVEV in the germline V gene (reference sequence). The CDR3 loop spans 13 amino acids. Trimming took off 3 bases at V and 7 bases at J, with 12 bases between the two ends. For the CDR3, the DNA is TGTGCCAGCAGTTTCGGCGGTACGGATGAAGCTTTCTTT. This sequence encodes CASSFGGTDEAFF.

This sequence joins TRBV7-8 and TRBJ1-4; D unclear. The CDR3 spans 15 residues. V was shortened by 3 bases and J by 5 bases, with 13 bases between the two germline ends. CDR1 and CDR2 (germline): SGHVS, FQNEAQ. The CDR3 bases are TGTGCCAGCAGCTTCGGCGGCGGGCGAAATGAAAAACTGTTTTTT. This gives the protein CASSFGGGRNEKLFF.

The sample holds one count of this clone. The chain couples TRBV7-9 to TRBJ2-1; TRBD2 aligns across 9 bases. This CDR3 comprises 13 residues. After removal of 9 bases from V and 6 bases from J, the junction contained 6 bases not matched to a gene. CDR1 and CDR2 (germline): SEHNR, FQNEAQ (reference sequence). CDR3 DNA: TGTGCCAGAAGCGGGGGGTTCGGCAATGAGCAGTTCTTC. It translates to CARSGGFGNEQFF.

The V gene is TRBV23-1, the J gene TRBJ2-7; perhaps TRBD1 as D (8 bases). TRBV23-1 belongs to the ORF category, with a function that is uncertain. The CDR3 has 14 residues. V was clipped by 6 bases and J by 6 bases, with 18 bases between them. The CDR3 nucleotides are TGCGCCAGCAGACAAAGGACAGGGAGGGGCGAGCAGTACTTC. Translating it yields CASRQRTGRGEQYF.

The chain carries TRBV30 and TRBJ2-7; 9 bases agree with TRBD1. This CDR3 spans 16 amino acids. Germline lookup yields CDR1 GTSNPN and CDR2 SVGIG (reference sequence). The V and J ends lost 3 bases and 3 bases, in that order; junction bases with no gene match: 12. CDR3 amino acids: CAWRHGQGPSYYEQYF. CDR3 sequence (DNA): TGTGCCTGGAGGCACGGACAGGGGCCCTCTTACTACGAGCAGTACTTC.

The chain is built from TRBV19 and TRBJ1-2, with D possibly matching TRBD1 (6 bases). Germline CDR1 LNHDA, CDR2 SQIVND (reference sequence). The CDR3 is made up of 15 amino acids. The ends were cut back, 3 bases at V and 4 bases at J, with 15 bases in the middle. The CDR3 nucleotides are TGTGCCAGTAGTATTAGTCAGGGGCATCGCTATGGCTACACCTTC. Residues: CASSISQGHRYGYTF. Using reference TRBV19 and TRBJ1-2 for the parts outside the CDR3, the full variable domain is DGGITQSPKYLFRKEGQNVTLSCEQNLNHDAMYWYRQDPGQGLRLIYYSQIVNDFQKGDIAEGYSVSREKKESFPLTVTSAQKNPTAFYLCASSISQGHRYGYTFGSGTRLTVV.

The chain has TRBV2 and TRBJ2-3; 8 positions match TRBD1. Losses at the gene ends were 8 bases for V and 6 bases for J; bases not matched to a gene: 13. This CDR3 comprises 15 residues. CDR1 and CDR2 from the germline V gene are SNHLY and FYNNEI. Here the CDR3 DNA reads TGTGCCAGCCCTTTGGGGGCAGGGGGCGCGGATACGCAGTATTTT. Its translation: CASPLGAGGADTQYF.

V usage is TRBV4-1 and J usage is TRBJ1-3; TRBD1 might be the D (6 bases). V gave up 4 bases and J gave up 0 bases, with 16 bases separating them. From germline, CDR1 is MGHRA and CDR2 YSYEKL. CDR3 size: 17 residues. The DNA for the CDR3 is TGCGCCAGCAGCCCTCAACAGGGTTTAGTCTCTGGAAACACCATATATTTT. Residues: CASSPQQGLVSGNTIYF.

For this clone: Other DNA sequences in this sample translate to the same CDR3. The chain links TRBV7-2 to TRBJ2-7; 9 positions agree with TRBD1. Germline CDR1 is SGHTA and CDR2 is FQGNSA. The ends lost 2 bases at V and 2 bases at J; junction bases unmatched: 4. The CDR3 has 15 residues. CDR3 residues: CASSLPTGGTYEQYF. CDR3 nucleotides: TGTGCCAGCAGCTTACCGACAGGGGGGACCTACGAGCAGTACTTC.

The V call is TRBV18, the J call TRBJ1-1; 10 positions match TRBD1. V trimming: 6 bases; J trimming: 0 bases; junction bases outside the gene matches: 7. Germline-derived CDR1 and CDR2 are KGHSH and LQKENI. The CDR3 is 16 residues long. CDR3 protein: CASSLGQGGMNTEAFF. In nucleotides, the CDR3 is TGTGCCAGCTCTCTTGGACAGGGGGGGATGAACACTGAAGCTTTCTTT.

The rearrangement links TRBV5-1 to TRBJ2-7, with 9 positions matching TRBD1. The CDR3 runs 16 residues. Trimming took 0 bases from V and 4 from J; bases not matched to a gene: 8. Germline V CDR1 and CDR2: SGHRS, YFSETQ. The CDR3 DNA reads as TGCGCCAGCAGCTTGGCCCCGGGACAGGGCCGGTACGAGCAGTACTTC. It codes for CASSLAPGQGRYEQYF. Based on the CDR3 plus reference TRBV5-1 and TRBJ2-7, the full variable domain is KAGVTQTPRYLIKTRGQQVTLSCSPISGHRSVSWYQQTPGQGLQFLFEYFSETQRNKGNFPGRFSGRQFSNSRSEMNVSTLELGDSALYLCASSLAPGQGRYEQYFGPGTRLTVT.

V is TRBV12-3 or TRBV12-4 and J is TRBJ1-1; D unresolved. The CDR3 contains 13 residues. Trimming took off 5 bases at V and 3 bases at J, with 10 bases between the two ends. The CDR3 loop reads CASSPQEDTEAFF. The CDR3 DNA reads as TGTGCCAGCAGTCCTCAGGAGGACACTGAAGCTTTCTTT.

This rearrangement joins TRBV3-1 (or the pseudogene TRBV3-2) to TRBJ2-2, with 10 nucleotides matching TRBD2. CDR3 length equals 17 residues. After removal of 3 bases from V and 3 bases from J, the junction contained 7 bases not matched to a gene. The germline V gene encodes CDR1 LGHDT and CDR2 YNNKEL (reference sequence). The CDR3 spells CASSQDTSGTHTGELFF. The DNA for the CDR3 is TGTGCCAGCAGCCAGGACACTAGCGGGACCCACACCGGGGAGCTGTTTTTT.

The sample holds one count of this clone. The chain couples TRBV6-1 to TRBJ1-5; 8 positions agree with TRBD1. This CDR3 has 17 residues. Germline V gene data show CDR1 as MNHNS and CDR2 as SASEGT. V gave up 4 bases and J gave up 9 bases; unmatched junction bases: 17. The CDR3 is CASSVDRAGSSLRPQHF. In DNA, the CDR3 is TGTGCCAGCAGTGTGGACAGGGCCGGATCGAGTTTGCGGCCCCAGCATTTT.

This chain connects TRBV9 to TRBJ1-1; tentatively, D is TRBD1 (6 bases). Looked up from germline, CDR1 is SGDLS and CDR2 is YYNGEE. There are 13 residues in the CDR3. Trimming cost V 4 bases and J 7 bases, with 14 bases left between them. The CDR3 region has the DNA TGTGCCAGCAGCTCTTGGGGGCTTGGTGAAGCTTTCTTT. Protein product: CASSSWGLGEAFF.

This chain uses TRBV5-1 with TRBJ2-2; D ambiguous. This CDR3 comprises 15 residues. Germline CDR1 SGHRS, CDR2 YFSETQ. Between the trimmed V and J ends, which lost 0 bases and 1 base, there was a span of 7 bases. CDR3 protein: CASSLAPMNTGELFF. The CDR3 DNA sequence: TGCGCCAGCAGCTTGGCCCCTATGAACACCGGGGAGCTGTTTTTT.

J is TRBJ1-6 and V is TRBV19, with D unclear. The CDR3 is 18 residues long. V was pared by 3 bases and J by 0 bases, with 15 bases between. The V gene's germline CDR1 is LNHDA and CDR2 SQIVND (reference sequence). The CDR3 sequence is CASSMGRALSSYNSPLHF. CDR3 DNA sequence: TGTGCCAGTAGTATGGGGAGGGCCCTTTCCTCCTATAATTCACCCCTCCACTTT.

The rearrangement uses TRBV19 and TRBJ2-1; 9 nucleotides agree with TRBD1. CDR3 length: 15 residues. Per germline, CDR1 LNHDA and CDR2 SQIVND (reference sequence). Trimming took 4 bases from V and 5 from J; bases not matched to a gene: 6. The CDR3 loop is CASSTGTGIDNEQFF. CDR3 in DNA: TGTGCCAGTAGTACCGGGACAGGGATCGACAATGAGCAGTTCTTC.

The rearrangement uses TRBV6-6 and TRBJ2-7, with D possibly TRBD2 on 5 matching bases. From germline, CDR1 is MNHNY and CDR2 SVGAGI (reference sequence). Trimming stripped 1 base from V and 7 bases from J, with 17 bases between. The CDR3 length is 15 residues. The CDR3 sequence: CASSYFAGAAVEQYF. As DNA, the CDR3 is TGTGCCAGCAGTTACTTCGCGGGCGCGGCGGTTGAGCAGTACTTC.

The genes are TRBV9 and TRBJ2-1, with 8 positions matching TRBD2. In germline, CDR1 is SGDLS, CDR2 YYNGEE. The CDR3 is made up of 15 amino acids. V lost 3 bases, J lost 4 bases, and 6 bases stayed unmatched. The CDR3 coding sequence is TGTGCCAGCAGCGACACTAGCGGACGATACAATGAGCAGTTCTTC. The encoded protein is CASSDTSGRYNEQFF.

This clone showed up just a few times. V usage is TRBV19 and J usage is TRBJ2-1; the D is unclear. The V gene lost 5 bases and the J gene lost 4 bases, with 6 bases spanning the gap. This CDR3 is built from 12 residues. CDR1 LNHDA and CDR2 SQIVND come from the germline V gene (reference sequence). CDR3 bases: TGTGCCAGTAGTCCAGATTACAATGAGCAGTTCTTC. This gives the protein CASSPDYNEQFF.

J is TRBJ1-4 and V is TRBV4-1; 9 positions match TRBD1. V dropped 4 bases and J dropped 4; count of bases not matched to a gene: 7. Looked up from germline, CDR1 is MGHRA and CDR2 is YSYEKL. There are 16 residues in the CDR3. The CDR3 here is CASSPITGGVNEKLFF. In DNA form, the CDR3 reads TGCGCCAGCAGCCCGATTACAGGGGGCGTTAATGAAAAACTGTTTTTT.

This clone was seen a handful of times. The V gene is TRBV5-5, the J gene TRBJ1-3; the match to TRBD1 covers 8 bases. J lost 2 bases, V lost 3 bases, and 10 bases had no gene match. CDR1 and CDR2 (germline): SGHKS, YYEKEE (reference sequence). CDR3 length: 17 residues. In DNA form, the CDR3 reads TGTGCCAGCAGCTCGGATACAGGGGGATGGACTGGAAACACCATATATTTT. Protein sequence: CASSSDTGGWTGNTIYF.

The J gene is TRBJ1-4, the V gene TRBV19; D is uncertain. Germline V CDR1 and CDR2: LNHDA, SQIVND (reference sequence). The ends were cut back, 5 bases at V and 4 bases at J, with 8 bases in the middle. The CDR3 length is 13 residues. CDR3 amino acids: CASSLISNEKLFF. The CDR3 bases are TGTGCCAGTAGTTTAATCAGTAATGAAAAACTGTTTTTT.

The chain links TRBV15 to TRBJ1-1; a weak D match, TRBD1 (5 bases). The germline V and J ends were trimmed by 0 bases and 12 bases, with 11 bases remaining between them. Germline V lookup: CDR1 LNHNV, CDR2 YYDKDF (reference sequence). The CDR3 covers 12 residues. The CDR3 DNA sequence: TGTGCCACCAGCAGAGACCAGGGTGGGTCTTTCTTT. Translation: CATSRDQGGSFF. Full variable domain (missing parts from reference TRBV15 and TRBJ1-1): DAMVIQNPRYQVTQFGKPVTLSCSQTLNHNVMYWYQQKSSQAPKLLFHYYDKDFNNEADTPDNFQSRRPNTSFCFLDIRSPGLGDTAMYLCATSRDQGGSFFGQGTRLTVV.